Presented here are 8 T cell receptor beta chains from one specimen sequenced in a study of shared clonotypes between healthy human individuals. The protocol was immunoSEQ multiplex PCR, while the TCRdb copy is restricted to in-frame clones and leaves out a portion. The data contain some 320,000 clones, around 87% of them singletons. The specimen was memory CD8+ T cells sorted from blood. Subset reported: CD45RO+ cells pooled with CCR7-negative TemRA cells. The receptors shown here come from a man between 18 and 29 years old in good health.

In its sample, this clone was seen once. The CDR3 protein is CASSLALATTDTQYF. CDR3 DNA sequence: TGTGCCAGCAGCTTAGCGCTAGCGACGACAGATACGCAGTATTTT. The rearrangement joins TRBV11-2 to TRBJ2-3; perhaps TRBD2 as D (6 bases). This CDR3 comprises 15 residues. The ends were cut back, 1 base at V and 3 bases at J, with 11 bases in the middle. Germline CDR1 reads SGHAT; CDR2 reads FQNNGV.

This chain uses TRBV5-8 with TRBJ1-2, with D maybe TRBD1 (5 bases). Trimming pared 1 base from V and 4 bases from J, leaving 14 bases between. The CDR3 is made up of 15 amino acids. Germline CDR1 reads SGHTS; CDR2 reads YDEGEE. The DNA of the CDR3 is TGTGCCAGCAGCTTGAAAGGGACGGCGATCTATGGCTACACCTTC. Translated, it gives CASSLKGTAIYGYTF.

The CDR3 sequence is CASGQWKRSYEQYF. The CDR3 bases are TGTGCCAGCGGGCAGTGGAAAAGGTCCTACGAGCAGTACTTC. The chain joins TRBV5-4 to TRBJ2-7, with unresolved D. CDR1 is SGHNT and CDR2 is YYREEE in the germline V gene (reference sequence). This CDR3 comprises 14 residues. V was shortened by 7 bases and J by 1 base, with 15 bases between the two germline ends.

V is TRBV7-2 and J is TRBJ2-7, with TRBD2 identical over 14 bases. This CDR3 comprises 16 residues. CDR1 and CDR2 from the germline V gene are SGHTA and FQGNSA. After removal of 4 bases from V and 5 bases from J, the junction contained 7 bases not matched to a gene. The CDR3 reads CASSSAGTSGRDEQYF. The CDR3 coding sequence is TGTGCCAGCAGCTCGGCCGGGACTAGCGGGAGAGACGAGCAGTACTTC.

The CDR3 DNA follows: TGCAGCCCCCCCGTTGGGCCCCAGCATTTT. Protein sequence: CSPPVGPQHF. This sequence joins TRBV29-1 and TRBJ1-5; D is uncertain. V was cut by 8 bases and J by 9 bases, with 11 bases left in between. CDR1 SQVTM and CDR2 ANQGSEA come from the germline V gene. This CDR3 has 10 residues.

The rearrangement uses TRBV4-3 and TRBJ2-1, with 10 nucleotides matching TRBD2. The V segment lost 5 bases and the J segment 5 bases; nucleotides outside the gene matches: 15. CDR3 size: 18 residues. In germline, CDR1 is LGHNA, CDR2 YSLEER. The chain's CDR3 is CASSAISGRGLTDNEQFF. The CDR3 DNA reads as TGCGCCAGCAGCGCAATAAGCGGGAGGGGTCTTACCGACAATGAGCAGTTCTTC.

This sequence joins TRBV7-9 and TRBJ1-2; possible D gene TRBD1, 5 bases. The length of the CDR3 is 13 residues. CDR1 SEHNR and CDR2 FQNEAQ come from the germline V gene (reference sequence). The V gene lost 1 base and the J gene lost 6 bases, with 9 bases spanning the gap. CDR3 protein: CASSLEGPHGYTF. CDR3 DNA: TGTGCCAGCAGCTTAGAGGGGCCCCATGGCTACACCTTC.

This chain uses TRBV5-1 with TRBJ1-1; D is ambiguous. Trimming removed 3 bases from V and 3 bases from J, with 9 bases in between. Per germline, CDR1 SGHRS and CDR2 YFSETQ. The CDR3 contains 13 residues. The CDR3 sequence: CASSSEEYTEAFF. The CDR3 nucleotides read TGCGCCAGCAGCTCGGAGGAGTACACTGAAGCTTTCTTT.